This paragraph reports one TCR beta chain. The data stem from a study of blood T cell repertoires in COVID-19. Looking at the study overall: T cells, B-cell-depleted T cells, or PBMCs supplied cDNA or gDNA.

CDR1 and CDR2 (germline): LNHDA, SQIVND (reference sequence). The CDR3 covers 14 residues. V was trimmed by 6 bases and J by 5 bases, leaving 11 bases between them. This table comes from immunoSEQ multiplex PCR, and its TCRdb copy is limited to in-frame clones, with some not included. The sample holds more than 200,000 clones, about nine tenths seen once. The TCR was taken from a man under 40 with COVID-19, enrolled during active disease. Input material: peripheral blood. The rearrangement links TRBV19 to TRBJ1-6; perhaps TRBD1 as D (5 bases). The CDR3: CASRRQGDNSPLHF. The DNA of the CDR3 is TGTGCCAGTAGGCGGCAGGGCGATAATTCACCCCTCCACTTT.